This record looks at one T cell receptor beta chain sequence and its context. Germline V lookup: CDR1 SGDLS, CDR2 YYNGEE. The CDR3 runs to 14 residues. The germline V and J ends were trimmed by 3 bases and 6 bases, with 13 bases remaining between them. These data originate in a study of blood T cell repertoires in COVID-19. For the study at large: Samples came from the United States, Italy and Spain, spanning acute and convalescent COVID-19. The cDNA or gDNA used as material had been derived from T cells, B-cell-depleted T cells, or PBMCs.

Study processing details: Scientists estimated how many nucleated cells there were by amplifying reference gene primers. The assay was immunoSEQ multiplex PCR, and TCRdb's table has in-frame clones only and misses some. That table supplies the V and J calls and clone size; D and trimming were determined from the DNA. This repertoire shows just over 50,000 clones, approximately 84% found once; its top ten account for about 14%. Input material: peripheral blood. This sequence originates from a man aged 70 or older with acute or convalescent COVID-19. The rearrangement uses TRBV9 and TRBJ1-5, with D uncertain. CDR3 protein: CASSADIGSQPQHF. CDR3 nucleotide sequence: TGTGCCAGCAGCGCAGATATCGGGAGTCAGCCCCAGCATTTT.